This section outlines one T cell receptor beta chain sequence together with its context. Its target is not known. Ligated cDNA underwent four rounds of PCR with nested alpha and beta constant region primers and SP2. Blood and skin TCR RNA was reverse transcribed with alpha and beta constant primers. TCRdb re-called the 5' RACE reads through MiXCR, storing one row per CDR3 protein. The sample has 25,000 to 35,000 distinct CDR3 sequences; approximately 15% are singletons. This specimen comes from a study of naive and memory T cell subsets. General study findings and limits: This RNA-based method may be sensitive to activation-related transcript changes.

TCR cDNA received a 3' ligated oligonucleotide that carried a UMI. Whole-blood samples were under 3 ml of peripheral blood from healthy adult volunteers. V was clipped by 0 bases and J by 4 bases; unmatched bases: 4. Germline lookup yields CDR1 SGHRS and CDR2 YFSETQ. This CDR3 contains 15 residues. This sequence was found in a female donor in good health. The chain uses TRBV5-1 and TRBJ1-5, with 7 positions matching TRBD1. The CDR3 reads CASSLGGQANQPQHF. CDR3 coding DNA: TGCGCCAGCAGCTTGGGTGGACAGGCTAATCAGCCCCAGCATTTT.